This T cell receptor (beta chain) was found in a study of CD8 T cells in Susac syndrome. Per germline, CDR1 DFQATT and CDR2 SNEGSKA (reference sequence). V was clipped by 6 bases and J by 9 bases; unmatched bases: 7. CDR3 length: 14 amino acids. Whole-study findings and limits: In its TCR sequencing and HLA analysis, the study acknowledged that the number of individuals was relatively small.

With respect to this clonotype: Its antigen is currently unknown.

Blood CD8+ and CD4+ T cells underwent high-throughput TCR beta sequencing. Treatment-naive patients with stable or active relapsing-remitting disease were the multiple sclerosis controls. It was with random hexamers that about 0.45 to 1 ug RNA was reverse transcribed. The TCR beta CDR3 was amplified by immunoSEQ multiplex PCR across 54 Vbeta, 13 Jbeta. TCRdb processed the immunoSEQ multiplex PCR reads anew with MiXCR; each CDR3 protein has one entry. The table records some 300,000 distinct CDR3 sequences, around 91% of them present only once. The specimen sequenced was CD8+ T cells from PBMCs. This TCR came from a human donor with multiple sclerosis. The V call is TRBV20-1, the J call TRBJ2-1; 14 bases line up with TRBD2. CDR3 DNA: TGCAGTGCGAGGGGACTAGCGGGAGTGGGTGAGCAGTTCTTC. It specifies CSARGLAGVGEQFF.